This TCR beta chain was sequenced during a study of blood T cell repertoires in COVID-19. Looking at the study overall: Acute and convalescent COVID-19 samples came from the United States, Italy and Spain. The cDNA or gDNA used as material had been derived from T cells, B-cell-depleted T cells, or PBMCs.

Per the original data handling: Estimation of nucleated cell counts was performed using reference gene primer amplification. Generated by immunoSEQ multiplex PCR, the TCRdb table keeps only in-frame clones and is missing some. Clone size and V and J calls were adopted from that table, with D and trimming inferred from the DNA. The sample holds approximately 65,000 clones, 75% to 95% seen once. CDR3 length equals 12 residues. V gave up 4 bases and J gave up 3 bases, with 9 bases separating them. Germline values: CDR1 SQVTM, CDR2 ANQGSEA. The V call is TRBV29-1, the J call TRBJ1-2; D call uncertain. The TCR was taken from a woman younger than 35 with acute or convalescent COVID-19. The material sequenced was peripheral blood. The CDR3 here is CSVGREDYGYTF. The CDR3 DNA is TGCAGCGTTGGGAGGGAGGACTATGGCTACACCTTC.